The 23 T cell receptor beta chains in this list originate from one sample, sequenced in a study of blood T cell repertoires in COVID-19. Data came from immunoSEQ multiplex PCR; TCRdb stores just in-frame clones and leaves some out. The profile shows 250,000 or so clones, roughly 90% of them singletons. Sample: peripheral blood. The receptors here all came from an older woman with acute or convalescent COVID-19.

The J gene is TRBJ1-5, the V gene TRBV7-8; D possibly corresponds to TRBD1 (6 bases). This CDR3 is built from 16 residues. Trimming cost V 5 bases and J 1 base, with 15 bases left between them. CDR1 and CDR2 from the germline V gene are SGHVS and FQNEAQ. This CDR3 reads CASSATGGRSNQPQHF. In DNA form, the CDR3 reads TGTGCCAGCAGCGCTACTGGGGGCCGGAGCAATCAGCCCCAGCATTTT.

The chain links TRBV6-5 to TRBJ2-3; 9 positions match TRBD2. In germline, CDR1 is MNHEY, CDR2 SVGAGI. The CDR3 spans 15 residues. V was clipped by 6 bases and J by 0 bases; unmatched bases: 4. CDR3 amino acids: CASRIAGASTDTQYF. The DNA for the CDR3 is TGTGCCAGCAGGATAGCGGGGGCTAGCACAGATACGCAGTATTTT.

This clone was seen only a few times. The chain links TRBV2 to TRBJ1-5; tentatively, D is TRBD1 (5 bases). V gave up 8 bases and J gave up 11 bases, with 19 bases separating them. Germline V gives CDR1 SNHLY, CDR2 FYNNEI. The CDR3 totals 13 residues. CDR3 nucleotides: TGTGCCAGCGGAGACAGCCGATTTTTGACCCAGCATTTT. Residues: CASGDSRFLTQHF.

The rearrangement uses TRBV19 and TRBJ1-2, with 12 bases matching TRBD1. Germline V gene lookup returns CDR1 LNHDA and CDR2 SQIVND (reference sequence). The V and J ends lost 6 bases and 2 bases, in that order; junction bases with no gene match: 4. This CDR3 has 15 amino acids. DNA for the CDR3: TGTGCCAGTAGGGATGGGACAGGGGGCAACTATGGCTACACCTTC. Its protein is CASRDGTGGNYGYTF.

The genes are TRBV3-1 (or the pseudogene TRBV3-2) and TRBJ2-3; 8 nucleotides match TRBD2. This CDR3 region has 14 residues. Germline assignment: CDR1 LGHDT and CDR2 YNNKEL (reference sequence). V lost 6 bases to trimming and J lost 0 bases; unmatched junction nucleotides: 2. CDR3 sequence reads: CASRERGSTDTQYF. As DNA, the CDR3 is TGTGCCAGCAGGGAGCGGGGGAGCACAGATACGCAGTATTTT.

The J gene is TRBJ2-2, the V gene TRBV27; 10 nucleotides align to TRBD2. The germline CDR1 and CDR2 sequences are MNHEY and SMNVEV (reference sequence). The CDR3 extends over 19 amino acids. V dropped 4 bases and J dropped 5; count of bases not matched to a gene: 16. This CDR3 is CASSYRGRAGGPRTGELFF. The CDR3 DNA is TGTGCCAGCAGTTATAGGGGTCGAGCGGGAGGGCCAAGAACCGGGGAGCTGTTTTTT.

The chain couples TRBV18 to TRBJ2-1; 7 bases match TRBD2. The germline V gene has CDR1 KGHSH and CDR2 LQKENI. V shed 6 bases, J shed 5 bases, and the junction held 10 bases outside the gene matches. CDR3 length: 15 residues. The CDR3 DNA reads as TGTGCCAGCTCCCACGGGGGGACTGGGGACAATGAGCAGTTCTTC. Translating it yields CASSHGGTGDNEQFF.

The V call is TRBV10-1, the J call TRBJ1-5; D remains ambiguous. The V and J ends lost 3 bases and 7 bases respectively, with 7 bases between them. The CDR3 totals 12 residues. Germline assignment: CDR1 WNHNN and CDR2 SYGVQD (reference sequence). CDR3 nucleotide sequence: TGCGCCAGCAGTGATAGTCGGCAGCCCCAGCATTTT. This codes for CASSDSRQPQHF.

The chain uses TRBV9 and TRBJ2-4; 9 positions match TRBD1. V shed 6 bases and J 2 bases; nucleotides not matched to a gene: 9. The CDR3 sequence is 16 residues long. The germline V gene has CDR1 SGDLS and CDR2 YYNGEE. CDR3 nucleotide sequence: TGTGCCAGCAACGGATGGGACAGGGATTCCAAAAACATTCAGTACTTC. Translated, it gives CASNGWDRDSKNIQYF.

The V gene is TRBV9, the J gene TRBJ2-1; D possibly corresponds to TRBD2 (5 bases). The V end was cut by 0 bases, the J end by 0 bases, with 7 bases between. CDR3 length: 15 residues. The V gene's germline CDR1 is SGDLS and CDR2 YYNGEE. CDR3 coding DNA: TGTGCCAGCAGCGTAGTAGGGAGCTCCTACAATGAGCAGTTCTTC. It encodes CASSVVGSSYNEQFF.

This chain's CDR3 is CASSPILAGTAKNIQYF. CDR3 DNA sequence: TGTGCCAGCAGTCCTATTCTAGCGGGGACGGCCAAAAACATTCAGTACTTC. V and J are TRBV6-6 and TRBJ2-4; 9 nucleotides match TRBD2. The CDR3 has 17 amino acids. Trimming cost V 5 bases and J 1 base; bases outside gene matches: 9. Germline CDR1 MNHNY, CDR2 SVGAGI (reference sequence).

The V call is TRBV19, the J call TRBJ1-5, with 8 bases matching TRBD1. Losses at the gene ends were 3 bases for V and 7 bases for J; bases not matched to a gene: 11. Germline V lookup: CDR1 LNHDA, CDR2 SQIVND (reference sequence). There are 16 residues in the CDR3. In DNA form, the CDR3 reads TGTGCCAGTAGTATTTGGTTTGGACAGGGTAACCAGCCCCAGCATTTT. Protein sequence: CASSIWFGQGNQPQHF. Supplemented by reference TRBV19 and TRBJ1-5, the full variable domain reads DGGITQSPKYLFRKEGQNVTLSCEQNLNHDAMYWYRQDPGQGLRLIYYSQIVNDFQKGDIAEGYSVSREKKESFPLTVTSAQKNPTAFYLCASSIWFGQGNQPQHFGDGTRLSIL.

The chain combines TRBV9 with TRBJ2-1; possibly TRBD2 for D (6 bases). This CDR3 has 15 amino acids. V lost 3 bases and J lost 5, with 15 bases in between. The V gene's germline CDR1 is SGDLS and CDR2 YYNGEE. DNA of the CDR3: TGTGCCAGCAGCGGGACCTGGGGGGTGGACAATGAGCAGTTCTTC. This translates into CASSGTWGVDNEQFF. Combining the CDR3 with reference TRBV9 and TRBJ2-1 gives the whole variable domain DSGVTQTPKHLITATGQRVTLRCSPRSGDLSVYWYQQSLDQGLQFLIQYYNGEERAKGNILERFSAQQFPDLHSELNLSSLELGDSALYFCASSGTWGVDNEQFFGPGTRLTVL.

V usage is TRBV7-9 and J usage is TRBJ1-1; D gene ambiguous. CDR3 size: 14 residues. CDR1 and CDR2 from the germline V gene are SEHNR and FQNEAQ (reference sequence). V was trimmed by 1 base and J by 4 bases, leaving 10 bases between them. The CDR3 bases are TGTGCCAGCAGCTTAGGAAGGAGTGCCACTGAAGCTTTCTTT. Its protein is CASSLGRSATEAFF.

This clone was seen a handful of times. V gene TRBV7-3 combines with J gene TRBJ2-7, with 7 bases matching TRBD1. The CDR3 loop spans 13 amino acids. The ends lost 5 bases at V and 5 bases at J; junction bases unmatched: 6. Germline CDR1 and CDR2: SGHTA and FQGTGA. This CDR3 reads CASSQTGSHEQYF. The CDR3 nucleotides are TGTGCCAGCAGCCAGACAGGGTCCCACGAGCAGTACTTC.

The chain carries TRBV6-5 and TRBJ2-7, with TRBD1 identical over 7 bases. CDR1 and CDR2 (germline): MNHEY, SVGAGI. The CDR3 runs to 15 residues. Losses at the gene ends were 6 bases for V and 2 bases for J; bases not matched to a gene: 10. The CDR3 here is CASRKGGQPTYEQYF. The CDR3 DNA is TGTGCCAGCAGAAAAGGGGGACAGCCGACCTACGAGCAGTACTTC.

The J gene is TRBJ1-5, the V gene TRBV19; D is uncertain. V lost 1 base and J lost 5, with 15 bases in between. CDR1 and CDR2 from the germline V gene are LNHDA and SQIVND (reference sequence). The CDR3 runs to 16 residues. The CDR3 nucleotides are TGTGCCAGTAGTATAGGCGGCAATTGGGAGCATCAGCCCCAGCATTTT. Its protein product is CASSIGGNWEHQPQHF. Full variable domain (outside the CDR3, taken from reference TRBV19 and TRBJ1-5): DGGITQSPKYLFRKEGQNVTLSCEQNLNHDAMYWYRQDPGQGLRLIYYSQIVNDFQKGDIAEGYSVSREKKESFPLTVTSAQKNPTAFYLCASSIGGNWEHQPQHFGDGTRLSIL.

The chain couples TRBV7-2 to TRBJ1-2, with 9 bases that match TRBD1. V trimming: 5 bases; J trimming: 6 bases; junction bases outside the gene matches: 7. Germline loops: CDR1 SGHTA, CDR2 FQGNSA. The CDR3 is made up of 14 amino acids. The CDR3 region is CASSLNGQGNGYTF. In DNA form, the CDR3 reads TGTGCCAGCAGCCTAAACGGACAGGGGAATGGCTACACCTTC.

In its sample, this clone was seen once. V is TRBV9 and J is TRBJ1-3, with 7 bases identical to TRBD1. There are 17 residues in the CDR3. Germline CDR1 is SGDLS and CDR2 is YYNGEE. With 0 bases clipped from V and 0 bases from J, the junction kept 6 bases outside the gene matches. The CDR3 DNA reads as TGTGCCAGCAGCGTAGTGGGGACAGCGATCTCTGGAAACACCATATATTTT. Translation: CASSVVGTAISGNTIYF.

The genes are TRBV9 and TRBJ2-5; a possible D gene is TRBD2 (6 bases). V shed 2 bases and J shed 4 bases, with 12 bases lying between them. In germline, CDR1 is SGDLS, CDR2 YYNGEE. The CDR3 totals 14 residues. The DNA of the CDR3 is TGTGCCAGCAGCGTTGGCGGGGAAGGAGAGACCCAGTACTTC. Translated, it gives CASSVGGEGETQYF.

V usage is TRBV19 and J usage is TRBJ2-3, with D possibly being TRBD1 (6 bases). Germline CDR1 and CDR2: LNHDA and SQIVND (reference sequence). The germline V and J ends were trimmed by 3 bases and 4 bases, with 14 bases remaining between them. There are 15 residues in the CDR3. CDR3 DNA: TGTGCCAGTAGTATCGAGGGCAGGGGTGCAGATACGCAGTATTTT. Translation: CASSIEGRGADTQYF.

The V and J genes are TRBV30 and TRBJ2-5; 12 nucleotides match TRBD2. In germline, CDR1 is GTSNPN, CDR2 SVGIG (reference sequence). J was trimmed by 4 bases and V by 0 bases; bases with no gene match: 12. CDR3 length: 18 residues. The CDR3 DNA reads TGTGCCTGGAGTGTACTTCTAGCGGGGGGGCCGGGACGAGAGACCCAGTACTTC. Protein: CAWSVLLAGGPGRETQYF.

The chain uses TRBV2 and TRBJ2-5, with 9 nucleotides matching TRBD1. V was clipped by 4 bases and J by 5 bases; unmatched bases: 8. The CDR3 has 15 residues. The germline V gene has CDR1 SNHLY and CDR2 FYNNEI. CDR3 coding DNA: TGTGCCAGCAGTGCCCCAACAGGGGGCGCGGAGACCCAGTACTTC. Residues: CASSAPTGGAETQYF.